This T cell receptor (beta chain) was sequenced for a study of blood T cell repertoires in COVID-19 (dated by TCRdb to 2019 to 2021). With respect to the entire study: The collaborator samples originated in the United States, Italy and Spain and spanned the acute and convalescent phases of COVID-19. The material from the prospective study consisted of cDNA or gDNA derived from T cells, B-cell-depleted T cells, or PBMCs. Subjects who had been exposed to COVID-19, were actively infected with it, or had recovered from it provided the deeply sampled blood TCRbeta repertoires that made up the dataset. The repertoires were released in a freely available public database intended as a resource for research on the immune response to SARS-CoV-2. Samples came from the ongoing ImmuneRACE study (first 160 participants) plus 1,254 subjects from 6 global collaborators. A de-identified subject ID, COVID-19 status, age in years and sex were almost always included in the sample metadata. Where available, HLA class I and class II types were obtained from metadata supplied by the sample provider rather than from assay-based typing. Study-wide conclusions, independent of this receptor: The quantity of clinical and demographic metadata differed by source and by participant and was supplied without curation.

The immunoSEQ Assay, a bias-controlled multiplex PCR, was used to amplify TCRbeta CDR3 regions from genomic DNA. Per the authors' processing: Nucleated cell counts per sample were estimated from amplification of reference gene primers within the assay. Sequence reads were collapsed and filtered to measure the absolute abundance of every unique TCRbeta CDR3 rearrangement. For each sample, productive Simpson clonality was calculated as the square root of Simpson's diversity index over productive rearrangements. TCRdb obtained this table from immuneACCESS and retained in-frame rearrangements with V and J assigned. These tables miss some clones; where compared with another copy, unresolved V genes account for less than half of the shortfall, and the remainder is unexplained. V, J and clone size are those of that table, while D and trimming were read from the DNA. In this sample the table shows around 230,000 clones, 80% to 85% of which occur a single time. Clones ranked in the top ten supply under 30% of the sample.

Regarding this clone: Its cognate antigen has yet to be identified. No base quality information exists; no much larger clone differs at one position.

Via the germline V gene, CDR1 is LGHNA and CDR2 YNFKEQ. Trimming takes 1 base off V and 7 bases off J; junction bases not matched to a gene: 9. There are 15 amino acids in the CDR3, from cysteine to phenylalanine inclusive. Kept here is only the CDR3 DNA, which spans 45 bases and is read in frame from base 1. The collaborating institutions used their own protocols to collect whole blood in K2EDTA tubes. For TCRbeta analysis, collaborator samples were shipped as frozen whole blood, as isolated PBMCs, or as DNA extracted from either sample type. This receptor chain uses TRBV4-2 and TRBJ1-2; 7 nucleotides in the junction match TRBD1. This sequence originates from a man aged 35-49 years with acute or convalescent COVID-19. Sequenced sample: peripheral blood. This receptor has the CDR3 CASSQGVETGTGYTF. The sequence in DNA is TGTGCCAGCAGCCAAGGGGTGGAGACAGGGACTGGCTACACCTTC.